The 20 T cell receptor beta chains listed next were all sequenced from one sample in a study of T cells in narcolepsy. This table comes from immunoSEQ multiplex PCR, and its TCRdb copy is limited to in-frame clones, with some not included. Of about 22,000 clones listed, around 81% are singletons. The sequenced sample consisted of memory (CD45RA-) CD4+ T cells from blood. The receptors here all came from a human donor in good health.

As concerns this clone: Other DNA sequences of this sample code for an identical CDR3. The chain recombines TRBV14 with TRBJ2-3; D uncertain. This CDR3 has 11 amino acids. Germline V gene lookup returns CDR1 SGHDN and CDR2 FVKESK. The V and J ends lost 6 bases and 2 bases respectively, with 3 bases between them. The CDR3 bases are TGTGCCAGCAGTTACACAGATACGCAGTATTTT. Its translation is CASSYTDTQYF.

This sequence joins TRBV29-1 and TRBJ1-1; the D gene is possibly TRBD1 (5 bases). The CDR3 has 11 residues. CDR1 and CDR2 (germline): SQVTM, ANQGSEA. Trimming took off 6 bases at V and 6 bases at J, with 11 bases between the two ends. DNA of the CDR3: TGCAGCGTGCTTCAGGGCTCTGAAGCTTTCTTT. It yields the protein CSVLQGSEAFF.

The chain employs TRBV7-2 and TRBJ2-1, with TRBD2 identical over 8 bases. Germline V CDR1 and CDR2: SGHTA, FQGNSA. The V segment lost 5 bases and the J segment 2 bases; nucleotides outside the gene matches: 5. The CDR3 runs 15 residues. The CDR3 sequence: CASSLGGATYNEQFF. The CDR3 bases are TGTGCCAGCAGCCTCGGGGGGGCCACCTACAATGAGCAGTTCTTC. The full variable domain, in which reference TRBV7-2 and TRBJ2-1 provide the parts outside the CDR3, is GAGVSQSPSNKVTEKGKDVELRCDPISGHTALYWYRQSLGQGLEFLIYFQGNSAPDKSGLPSDRFSAERTGGSVSTLTIQRTQQEDSAVYLCASSLGGATYNEQFFGPGTRLTVL.

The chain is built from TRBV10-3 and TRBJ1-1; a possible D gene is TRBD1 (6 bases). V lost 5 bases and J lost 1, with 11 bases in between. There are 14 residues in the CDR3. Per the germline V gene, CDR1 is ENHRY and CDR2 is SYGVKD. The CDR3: CAISSGQPNTEAFF. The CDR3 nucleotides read TGTGCCATCAGTTCCGGACAGCCGAACACTGAAGCTTTCTTT.

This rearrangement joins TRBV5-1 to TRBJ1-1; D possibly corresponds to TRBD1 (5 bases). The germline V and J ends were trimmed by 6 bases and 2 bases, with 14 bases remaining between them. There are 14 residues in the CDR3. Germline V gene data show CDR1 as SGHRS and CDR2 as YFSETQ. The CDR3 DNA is TGCGCCAGCACAATGGGGGGGTTCAACACTGAAGCTTTCTTT. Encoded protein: CASTMGGFNTEAFF. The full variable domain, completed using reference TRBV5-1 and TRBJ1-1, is KAGVTQTPRYLIKTRGQQVTLSCSPISGHRSVSWYQQTPGQGLQFLFEYFSETQRNKGNFPGRFSGRQFSNSRSEMNVSTLELGDSALYLCASTMGGFNTEAFFGQGTRLTVV.

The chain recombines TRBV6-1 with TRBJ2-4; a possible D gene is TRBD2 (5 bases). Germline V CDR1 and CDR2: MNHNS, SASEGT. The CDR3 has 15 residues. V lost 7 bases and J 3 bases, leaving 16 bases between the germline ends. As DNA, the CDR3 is TGTGCCAGCACCGAGTCGGGGTTGGGCAAAAACATTCAGTACTTC. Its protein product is CASTESGLGKNIQYF.

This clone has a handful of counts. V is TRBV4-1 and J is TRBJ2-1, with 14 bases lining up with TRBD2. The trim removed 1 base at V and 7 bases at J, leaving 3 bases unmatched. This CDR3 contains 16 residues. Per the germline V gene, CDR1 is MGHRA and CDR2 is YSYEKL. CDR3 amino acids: CASSQGLAGGQNEQFF. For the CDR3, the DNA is TGCGCCAGCAGCCAAGGACTAGCGGGGGGGCAGAATGAGCAGTTCTTC.

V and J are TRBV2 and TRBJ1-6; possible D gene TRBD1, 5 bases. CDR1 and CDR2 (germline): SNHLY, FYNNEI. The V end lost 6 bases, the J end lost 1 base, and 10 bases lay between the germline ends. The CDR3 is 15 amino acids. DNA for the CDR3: TGTGCCAGCAGGCGGGACGGTTCCTATAATTCACCCCTCCACTTT. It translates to CASRRDGSYNSPLHF.

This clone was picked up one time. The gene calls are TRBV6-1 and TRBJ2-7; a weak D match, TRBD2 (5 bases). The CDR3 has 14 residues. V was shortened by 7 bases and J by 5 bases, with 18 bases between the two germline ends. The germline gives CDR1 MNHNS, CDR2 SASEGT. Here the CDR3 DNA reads TGTGCCAGCAACGGCCCGCTCAAGCGGAACGAGCAGTACTTC. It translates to CASNGPLKRNEQYF.

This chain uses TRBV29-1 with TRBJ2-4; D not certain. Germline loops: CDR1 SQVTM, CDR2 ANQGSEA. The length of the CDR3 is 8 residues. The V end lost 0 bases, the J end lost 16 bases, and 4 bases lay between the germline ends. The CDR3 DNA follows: TGCAGCGTTGAAGATGGCTACTTC. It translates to CSVEDGYF. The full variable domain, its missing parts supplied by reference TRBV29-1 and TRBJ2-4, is SAVISQKPSRDICQRGTSLTIQCQVDSQVTMMFWYRQQPGQSLTLIATANQGSEATYESGFVIDKFPISRPNLTFSTLTVSNMSPEDSSIYLCSVEDGYFGAGTRLSVL.

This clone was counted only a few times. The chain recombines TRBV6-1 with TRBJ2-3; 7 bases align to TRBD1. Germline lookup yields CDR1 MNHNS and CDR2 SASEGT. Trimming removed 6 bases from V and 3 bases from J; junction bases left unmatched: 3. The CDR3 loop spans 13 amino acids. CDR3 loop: CASRNRGTDTQYF. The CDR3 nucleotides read TGTGCCAGCAGAAACAGGGGTACAGATACGCAGTATTTT.

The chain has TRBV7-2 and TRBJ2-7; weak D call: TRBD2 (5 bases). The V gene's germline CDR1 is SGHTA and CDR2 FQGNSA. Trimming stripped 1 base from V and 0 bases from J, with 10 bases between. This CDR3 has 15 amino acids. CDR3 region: CASSLVRGSSYEQYF. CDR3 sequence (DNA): TGTGCCAGCAGCTTAGTCCGGGGAAGCTCCTACGAGCAGTACTTC. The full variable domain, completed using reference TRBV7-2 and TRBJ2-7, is GAGVSQSPSNKVTEKGKDVELRCDPISGHTALYWYRQSLGQGLEFLIYFQGNSAPDKSGLPSDRFSAERTGGSVSTLTIQRTQQEDSAVYLCASSLVRGSSYEQYFGPGTRLTVT.

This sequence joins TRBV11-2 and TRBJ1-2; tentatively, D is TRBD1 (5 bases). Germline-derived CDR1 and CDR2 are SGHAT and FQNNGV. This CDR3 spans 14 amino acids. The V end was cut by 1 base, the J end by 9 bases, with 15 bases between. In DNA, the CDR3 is TGTGCCAGCAGCTTAGTCCACGGAGGGGATAGCTACACCTTC. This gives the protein CASSLVHGGDSYTF.

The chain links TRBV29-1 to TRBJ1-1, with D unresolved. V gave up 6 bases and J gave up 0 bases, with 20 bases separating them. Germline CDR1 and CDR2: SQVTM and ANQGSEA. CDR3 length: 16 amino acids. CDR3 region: CSVAIQQTLLNTEAFF. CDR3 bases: TGCAGCGTGGCCATACAGCAGACACTTTTGAACACTGAAGCTTTCTTT.

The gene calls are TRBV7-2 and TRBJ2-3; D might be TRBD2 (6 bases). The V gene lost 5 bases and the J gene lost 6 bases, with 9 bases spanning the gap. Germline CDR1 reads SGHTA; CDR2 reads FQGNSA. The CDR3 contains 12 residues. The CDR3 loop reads CASSHSGDTQYF. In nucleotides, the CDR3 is TGTGCCAGCAGCCACAGCGGGGATACGCAGTATTTT.

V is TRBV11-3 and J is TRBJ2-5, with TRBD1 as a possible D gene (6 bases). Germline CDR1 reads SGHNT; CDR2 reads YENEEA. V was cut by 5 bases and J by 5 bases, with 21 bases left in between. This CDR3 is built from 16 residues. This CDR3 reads CASSPGPQGRDETQYF. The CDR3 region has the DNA TGTGCCAGCAGCCCAGGGCCACAGGGAAGGGACGAGACCCAGTACTTC.

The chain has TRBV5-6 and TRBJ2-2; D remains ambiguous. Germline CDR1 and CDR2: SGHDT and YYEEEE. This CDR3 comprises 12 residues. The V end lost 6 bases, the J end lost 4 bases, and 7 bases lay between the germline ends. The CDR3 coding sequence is TGTGCCAGCACCTTTGGCACCGGGGAGCTGTTTTTT. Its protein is CASTFGTGELFF.

The CDR3 is CASRRGFGGYEQYF. CDR3 coding DNA: TGTGCCAGTCGAAGGGGCTTCGGGGGATACGAGCAGTACTTC. The chain employs TRBV27 and TRBJ2-7, with a weak D call TRBD2 (6 bases). Trimming removed 9 bases at V and 4 bases at J, with 19 bases between. Germline V gene lookup returns CDR1 MNHEY and CDR2 SMNVEV (reference sequence). There are 14 residues in the CDR3.

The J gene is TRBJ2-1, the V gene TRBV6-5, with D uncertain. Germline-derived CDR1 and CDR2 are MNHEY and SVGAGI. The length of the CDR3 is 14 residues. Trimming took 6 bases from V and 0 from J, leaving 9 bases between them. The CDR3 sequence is CASSPTFSYNEQFF. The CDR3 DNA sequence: TGTGCCAGCAGCCCGACTTTCTCCTACAATGAGCAGTTCTTC.

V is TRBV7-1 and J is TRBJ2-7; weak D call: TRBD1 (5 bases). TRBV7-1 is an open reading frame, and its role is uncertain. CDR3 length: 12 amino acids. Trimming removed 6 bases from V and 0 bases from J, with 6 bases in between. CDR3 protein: CASRTDSYEQYF. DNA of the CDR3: TGTGCCAGCAGGACAGACTCCTACGAGCAGTACTTC.